This passage covers 10 T cell receptor beta chains from one sample sequenced in a study of T cells after yellow fever vaccination. TCRdb reprocessed the 5' RACE reads via MiXCR and lists one record per CDR3 protein. The top ten hold roughly 0.93% of the sample, which has a few hundred thousand distinct CDR3 sequences, roughly 7.2% seen once. The specimen was CD4+ T cells sorted from PBMCs, collected 15 days after the yellow fever booster vaccination. Every receptor here comes from a man aged 25 to 40 who received the YFV17D yellow fever vaccine.

V and J are TRBV3-1 and TRBJ1-2; D ambiguous. The CDR3 sequence is 15 residues long. The germline V gene has CDR1 LGHDT and CDR2 YNNKEL (reference sequence). The germline V and J ends were trimmed by 4 bases and 1 base, with 13 bases remaining between them. As DNA, the CDR3 is TGTGCCAGCAGCCGAGCGACGGTATTTAACTATGGCTACACCTTC. Amino acids: CASSRATVFNYGYTF.

This clonotype was counted only a few times. The CDR3 loop is CSASGWELGKNEQFF. DNA of the CDR3: TGCAGTGCTAGTGGGTGGGAGCTAGGAAAAAATGAGCAGTTCTTC. The chain joins TRBV20-1 to TRBJ2-1, with D tentatively TRBD2 (5 bases). CDR3 length equals 15 residues. V was shortened by 3 bases and J by 7 bases, with 19 bases between the two germline ends. Germline CDR1 reads DFQATT; CDR2 reads SNEGSKA (reference sequence).

The genes are TRBV12-3 or TRBV12-4 and TRBJ1-4, with D unclear. The CDR3 is made up of 13 amino acids. V was pared by 5 bases and J by 5 bases, with 9 bases between. CDR3 amino acids: CASSLRRNEKLFF. The CDR3 bases are TGTGCCAGCAGTCTACGGAGGAATGAAAAACTGTTTTTT.

This clonotype was recorded a few times. The V call is TRBV20-1, the J call TRBJ2-1; 12 bases map to TRBD2. Losses at the gene ends were 3 bases for V and 10 bases for J; bases not matched to a gene: 10. The CDR3 has 15 residues. The V gene's germline CDR1 is DFQATT and CDR2 SNEGSKA (reference sequence). The CDR3 DNA follows: TGCAGTGCTAGGCACGGACGACTAGCGGGAGACGAGCAGTTCTTC. Translation: CSARHGRLAGDEQFF.

This clonotype has at least ten counts. The chain employs TRBV10-3 and TRBJ2-3, with TRBD1 matching 8 bases. From germline, CDR1 is ENHRY and CDR2 SYGVKD. After removal of 4 bases from V and 4 bases from J, the junction contained 4 bases not matched to a gene. The length of the CDR3 is 14 residues. The CDR3 bases are TGTGCCATCAGTGTGACAGGGGCGGCAGATACGCAGTATTTT. This sequence encodes CAISVTGAADTQYF.

This clonotype was counted ten times or more. V usage is TRBV2 and J usage is TRBJ1-1, with a tentative D call TRBD1 (5 bases). This CDR3 contains 14 residues. V lost 4 bases to trimming and J lost 5 bases, with 14 bases between them. Germline lookup yields CDR1 SNHLY and CDR2 FYNNEI. Here the CDR3 DNA reads TGTGCCAGCAGTGTGGGCAGCCGGGGGACTGAAGCTTTCTTT. Protein product: CASSVGSRGTEAFF.

There are a few counts of this clonotype. The chain carries TRBV7-9 and TRBJ2-2; TRBD1 matches 10 bases. The J segment lost 6 bases and the V segment lost 6 bases, leaving 7 bases of the junction unmatched. This CDR3 is 15 amino acids long. The germline CDR1 and CDR2 sequences are SEHNR and FQNEAQ (reference sequence). CDR3 sequence reads: CASRPTGQGAGELFF. The CDR3 DNA sequence: TGTGCCAGCAGACCTACAGGACAGGGGGCCGGGGAGCTGTTTTTT.

The sample holds a few counts of this clonotype. Here the CDR3 DNA reads TGCAGCGTTGTGCCTAGCGGGAGAAAAACCGGGGAGCTGTTTTTT. Protein: CSVVPSGRKTGELFF. V gene TRBV29-1 combines with J gene TRBJ2-2, with 10 bases matching TRBD2. CDR1 is SQVTM, CDR2 ANQGSEA, per germline. CDR3 size: 15 residues. J gave up 5 bases and V 4 bases, and 7 bases lay outside the gene matches.

This sequence joins TRBV6-1 and TRBJ2-2; 11 nucleotides agree with TRBD2. The junction had 7 bases not matched to a gene; V was cut back by 6 bases and J by 7 bases. The CDR3 extends over 15 amino acids. Per germline, CDR1 MNHNS and CDR2 SASEGT. CDR3 DNA: TGTGCCAGCAGCCCCCTACTAGCGGGAGTCGGGGAGCTGTTTTTT. This encodes CASSPLLAGVGELFF.

This clonotype showed up just a few times. The V gene is TRBV20-1, the J gene TRBJ1-2; 7 bases line up with TRBD1. V was pared by 5 bases and J by 8 bases, with 5 bases of the junction left unmatched. Germline V lookup: CDR1 DFQATT, CDR2 SNEGSKA (reference sequence). The CDR3 contains 11 residues. The CDR3 here is CSAYRGGGYTF. CDR3 in DNA: TGCAGTGCTTACAGGGGAGGAGGCTACACCTTC.